This TCR beta chain came from a study of blood T cell repertoires in COVID-19 (dated by TCRdb to the early 2020s). Context from the whole study: Collaborator samples came from the United States, Italy and Spain and covered acute and convalescent phases of COVID-19. Samples came from the ongoing ImmuneRACE study (first 160 participants) plus 1,254 subjects from 6 global collaborators. Sample metadata almost always included a de-identified subject ID, COVID-19 status, age in years and sex. Where HLA class I and class II types were available, the types were taken from metadata supplied by the sample provider, not from assay-based typing. Subjects who had been exposed to COVID-19, were actively infected with it, or had recovered from it provided the deeply sampled blood TCRbeta repertoires that made up the dataset. The prospective study material was composed of cDNA or gDNA derived from T cells, B-cell-depleted T cells, or PBMCs. The repertoires were released in a freely available public database intended as a resource for research on the immune response to SARS-CoV-2.

The CDR3 contains 16 residues, cysteine and phenylalanine counted. Only the CDR3 DNA stays, 48 bases, in frame from base 1. Trimming leaves V shorter by 5 bases and J shorter by 4 bases, with the junction holding 9 bases beyond the gene matches. For CDR1 and CDR2, the germline V gene lists SGHRS and YFSETQ. In the case of this clone: Its antigen remains unidentified. No quality values exist for individual bases; no much larger clone is one base distant.

TCRbeta CDR3 regions were amplified from genomic DNA using the immunoSEQ Assay, a bias-controlled multiplex PCR. The source study handled its data this way. The number of nucleated cells in each sample was estimated by amplification of reference gene primers within the assay. To quantify the absolute abundance of each unique TCRbeta CDR3 rearrangement, sequence reads were collapsed and filtered. For each sample, productive Simpson clonality was calculated as the square root of Simpson's diversity index over productive rearrangements. The immuneACCESS repertoire file appears here via TCRdb, limited to in-frame rearrangements. These files lack a portion of the clones; in checked studies, under half of the deficit traces to unresolved V genes, and the cause of the others is not known. The DNA was the basis for D and trimming; V, J and clone size are from that table. The sample yields some 200,000 clones; about four fifths were counted once. Around 7.8% of the sample is in the top ten clones.

Summary of the overall study and its limitations: The amount of clinical and demographic metadata varied by source and participant and was provided uncurated.

One collaborating source in Seattle enrolled patients while the patients were actively infected and followed the patients over time throughout the course of disease. Each collaborating institution followed its own protocols to collect whole blood in K2EDTA tubes. For TCRbeta analysis, collaborators shipped samples as frozen whole blood, isolated PBMCs, or DNA extracted from either of those sample types. This clonotype was obtained from a woman of 80 years or more with COVID-19, enrolled during active disease. What was sequenced was peripheral blood. The chain couples TRBV5-1 to TRBJ2-2; a stretch of 9 junction bases matches TRBD1. The base sequence is TGCGCCAGCAGGTCTTCCGGGACAGGGTTCACCGGGGAGCTGTTTTTT. Its translation reads: CASRSSGTGFTGELFF. The entire variable domain, with the stretches around the CDR3 drawn from the reference TRBV5-1 and TRBJ2-2 proteins, is KAGVTQTPRYLIKTRGQQVTLSCSPISGHRSVSWYQQTPGQGLQFLFEYFSETQRNKGNFPGRFSGRQFSNSRSEMNVSTLELGDSALYLCASRSSGTGFTGELFFGEGSRLTVL.